This TCR beta chain emerged from a study of blood T cell repertoires in COVID-19. Background on the study: Acute-phase and convalescent COVID-19 samples originated in the United States, Italy and Spain. T cells, B-cell-depleted T cells, or PBMCs provided the cDNA or gDNA that served as material.

As originally analysed: Nucleated cell counts were estimated from reference gene primer amplification. Produced via immunoSEQ multiplex PCR; TCRdb's table is partial and in-frame only. That table is the source of V, J and clone size, and D and trimming were worked out from the DNA. Of roughly 90,000 clones listed, about 80% are singletons. V lost 5 bases and J lost 0, with 14 bases in between. Germline V lookup: CDR1 SGHTA, CDR2 FQGNSA. This CDR3 has 15 residues. The TCR comes from a woman between 65 and 79 years old with acute or convalescent COVID-19. The material sequenced was peripheral blood. The V gene is TRBV7-2, the J gene TRBJ2-7; D is possibly TRBD1 (6 bases). The CDR3 bases are TGTGCCAGCAGCCCTACAGGGATAAGCTCCTACGAGCAGTACTTC. It codes for CASSPTGISSYEQYF.